The 15 T cell receptor beta chains listed next were all sequenced from one sample in a study of blood T cell repertoires in COVID-19. Sequenced by immunoSEQ multiplex PCR; TCRdb stores in-frame clones only, minus some. The sample lists about 310,000 clones, around 89% occurring once. Sample: PBMCs or T cells enriched from blood (not recorded which). Every receptor here comes from a woman younger than 35 with acute COVID-19.

A single count supports this clone. The V and J genes are TRBV10-3 and TRBJ2-2, with unresolved D. The length of the CDR3 is 14 residues. Germline V gene lookup returns CDR1 ENHRY and CDR2 SYGVKD. V was pared by 4 bases and J by 4 bases, with 10 bases between. The CDR3 DNA follows: TGTGCCATCAGTGTAGGAACAGCCACCGGGGAGCTGTTTTTT. This translates into CAISVGTATGELFF.

This clone turned up a few times. CDR3 bases: TGTGCCAGTATCCGAACGGGTAGCAATCAGCCCCAGCATTTT. Residues: CASIRTGSNQPQHF. The rearrangement uses TRBV19 and TRBJ1-5, with D unclear. Germline CDR1 reads LNHDA; CDR2 reads SQIVND (reference sequence). V was shortened by 7 bases and J by 0 bases, with 10 bases between the two germline ends. CDR3 length equals 14 residues.

Only one count was recorded for this clone. J is TRBJ2-7 and V is TRBV19; 7 bases align to TRBD2. The length of the CDR3 is 15 residues. J gave up 0 bases and V 7 bases, and 9 bases lay outside the gene matches. CDR1 and CDR2 (germline): LNHDA, SQIVND (reference sequence). The CDR3 loop reads CASNPGGGRSYEQYF. The DNA for the CDR3 is TGTGCCAGTAACCCGGGGGGAGGCCGCTCCTACGAGCAGTACTTC.

The chain is built from TRBV23-1 and TRBJ1-5; 9 nucleotides agree with TRBD1. TRBV23-1 is classed as an ORF, of uncertain function. This CDR3 has 16 residues. V lost 4 bases, J lost 0 bases, and 4 bases stayed unmatched. In DNA, the CDR3 is TGCGCCAGCAGTCTAAGGGGACAGGGTAGCAATCAGCCCCAGCATTTT. Its protein product is CASSLRGQGSNQPQHF.

V is TRBV28 and J is TRBJ1-1; weak D call: TRBD1 (6 bases). The CDR3 extends over 12 amino acids. Trimming took 8 bases from V and 1 from J, leaving 8 bases between them. CDR1 is MDHEN, CDR2 SYDVKM, per germline. This chain's CDR3 is CASLQGNTEAFF. In DNA, the CDR3 is TGTGCCAGCCTACAGGGGAACACTGAAGCTTTCTTT.

The rearrangement joins TRBV5-6 to TRBJ2-1; TRBD1 matches 11 bases. V lost 4 bases, J lost 6 bases, and 6 bases stayed unmatched. Germline lookup yields CDR1 SGHDT and CDR2 YYEEEE. The CDR3 spans 15 residues. The CDR3 is CASSLGTGGVNEQFF. CDR3 nucleotide sequence: TGTGCCAGCAGCCTCGGGACAGGGGGTGTCAATGAGCAGTTCTTC.

V usage is TRBV11-2 and J usage is TRBJ1-1; no firm D call. The CDR3 is 13 amino acids. Germline V gene sequence: CDR1 SGHAT, CDR2 FQNNGV. Trimming shortened V by 3 bases and J by 6 bases, and 11 bases separated the two germline ends. The CDR3 reads CASSFGPGAEAFF. The CDR3 DNA sequence: TGTGCCAGCAGCTTTGGGCCAGGCGCTGAAGCTTTCTTT.

This chain connects TRBV20-1 to TRBJ2-5; TRBD2 agrees at 8 bases. V was pared by 3 bases and J by 2 bases, with 2 bases of the junction left unmatched. The length of the CDR3 is 13 residues. Germline CDR1 is DFQATT and CDR2 is SNEGSKA (reference sequence). CDR3 DNA sequence: TGCAGTGCTAGTCCTAGCGGGCAAGAGACCCAGTACTTC. Translating it yields CSASPSGQETQYF.

The chain carries TRBV30 and TRBJ2-2; the match to TRBD1 covers 7 bases. The CDR3 loop spans 15 amino acids. Germline V gives CDR1 GTSNPN, CDR2 SVGIG (reference sequence). The trim removed 2 bases at V and 0 bases at J, leaving 3 bases unmatched. CDR3 loop: CAWSRDSPNTGELFF. The CDR3 DNA reads TGTGCCTGGAGTCGGGACAGCCCGAACACCGGGGAGCTGTTTTTT.

The chain is built from TRBV3-1 (or the pseudogene TRBV3-2) and TRBJ2-2, with D possibly TRBD1 on 5 matching bases. CDR1 and CDR2 (germline): LGHDT, YNNKEL (reference sequence). This CDR3 is 13 amino acids long. Trimming took off 0 bases at V and 6 bases at J, with 5 bases between the two ends. The CDR3: CASSQEGAGELFF. The CDR3 nucleotides read TGTGCCAGCAGCCAAGAAGGGGCCGGGGAGCTGTTTTTT.

The gene calls are TRBV12-3 or TRBV12-4 and TRBJ2-7; D might be TRBD1 (5 bases). The CDR3 is made up of 12 amino acids. V lost 7 bases and J lost 5, with 12 bases in between. The CDR3 sequence: CASTLDIDEQYF. DNA of the CDR3: TGTGCCAGCACCCTGGACATTGACGAGCAGTACTTC.

The J gene is TRBJ1-4, the V gene TRBV29-1; 12 bases are a match to TRBD1. Trimming took 6 bases from V and 6 from J; bases not matched to a gene: 11. There are 16 residues in the CDR3. Germline V gene lookup returns CDR1 SQVTM and CDR2 ANQGSEA. The CDR3 reads CSVPGGTGGFDEKLFF. The CDR3 DNA sequence: TGCAGCGTCCCCGGTGGGACAGGGGGCTTTGATGAAAAACTGTTTTTT.

The chain recombines TRBV27 with TRBJ2-3, with TRBD2 identical over 12 bases. The CDR3 runs 16 residues. Germline assignment: CDR1 MNHEY and CDR2 SMNVEV (reference sequence). Unmatched junction bases numbered 3, after V lost 4 bases and J lost 1 base. The CDR3 region has the DNA TGTGCCAGCAGTTCCAGACTAGCGGGAGGCACAGATACGCAGTATTTT. This encodes CASSSRLAGGTDTQYF.

The chain has TRBV28 and TRBJ2-3; D is perhaps TRBD2 (6 bases). Germline V CDR1 and CDR2: MDHEN, SYDVKM. Trimming shortened V by 5 bases and J by 3 bases, and 15 bases separated the two germline ends. This CDR3 has 15 residues. CDR3 DNA sequence: TGTGCCAGCAGTCACCAGCGGGTTCAAACAGATACGCAGTATTTT. Translating gives CASSHQRVQTDTQYF. Filled out from reference TRBV28 and TRBJ2-3, the complete variable domain reads DVKVTQSSRYLVKRTGEKVFLECVQDMDHENMFWYRQDPGLGLRLIYFSYDVKMKEKGDIPEGYSVSREKKERFSLILESASTNQTSMYLCASSHQRVQTDTQYFGPGTRLTVL.

Worth noting for this clone: Sequence at one end of the junction differs from germline and may be a read error. The rearrangement links TRBV28 to TRBJ1-6; 7 positions agree with TRBD1. Germline-derived CDR1 and CDR2 are MDHEN and SYDVKM. There are 14 residues in the CDR3. The CDR3 DNA is TGTGCCGGCAGACCGGGACAGTTTAATTCACCCCTCCACTTT. Residues: CAGRPGQFNSPLHF.